This T cell receptor beta chain came from a study of early T cells in non-severe SARS-CoV-2 infection. Germline V lookup: CDR1 GTSNPN, CDR2 SVGIG (reference sequence). The CDR3 is made up of 14 amino acids. V was shortened by 6 bases and J by 5 bases, with 19 bases between the two germline ends. From the 5' RACE reads, TCRdb called clonotypes with MiXCR, one entry per CDR3 protein. The table has just over 80,000 distinct CDR3 sequences, 12% to 15% seen once; the top ten hold 1.2% to 1.5%. This receptor was identified in an adult who was a healthcare worker with PCR-confirmed SARS-CoV-2 infection or an uninfected control (not recorded which). The chain recombines TRBV30 with TRBJ1-1; D remains unclear. Sequencing input: whole blood. The CDR3 loop reads CACRPGREVTEAFF. In DNA form, the CDR3 reads TGTGCCTGTAGGCCGGGGAGGGAAGTGACTGAAGCTTTCTTT.